The 9 T cell receptor beta chains listed next were all sequenced from one sample in a study of T cells in women clearing cervical HPV infection (dated 2018 in TCRdb). To prepare the library, the immunoSEQ multiplex PCR assay was applied. Imported from immuneACCESS, the table was reduced by TCRdb to in-frame sequences with V and J called. These copies leave out some clones; in studies compared against another copy, an unresolved V gene accounts for under half, and the cause of the remainder is not known. For this sample, the table gives some 46,000 clones. The biggest ten clones account for less than 40% of the sample. Sample: blood buffy coat. The receptors shown here come from a woman between 18 and 70 years old with a cervical HPV16 infection that either progressed to CIN3+ or cleared (not recorded which).

Points on this clone: The read halts 3 residues ahead of the CDR3 end, with the missing end drawn from the germline J gene. This chain joins TRBV19 and TRBJ1-2; D not certain. The CDR3 is 12 residues long. Per germline, CDR1 LNHDA and CDR2 SQIVND (reference sequence). V was cut by 7 bases and J by 2 bases, with 8 bases left in between. CDR3 sequence reads: CASTPGNYGYTF. The part of the CDR3 DNA that was read is TGTGCCAGTACGCCGGGGAACTATGGC.

A word on this clone: The read finishes 3 residues shy of the CDR3 end, and the germline J gene is used to complete it. This sequence joins TRBV2 and TRBJ1-2, with D unclear. Trimming took 7 bases from V and 6 from J, leaving 21 bases between them. The CDR3 runs 15 residues. Germline CDR1 reads SNHLY; CDR2 reads FYNNEI. CDR3 bases read: TGTGCCAGCACCCAGGATAGGAGAACACTGCATGGC. It codes for CASTQDRRTLHG. The whole CDR3 region reads CASTQDRRTLHGYTF.

CDR3 bases read: TGTGCCAGCAGCTTGGATAGGAAAGGGGCCGAGACC. It encodes CASSLDRKGAET. The CDR3 in its entirety is CASSLDRKGAETQYF. The gene calls are TRBV7-2 and TRBJ2-5; a weak D match, TRBD1 (5 bases). The read falls 3 residues short of the CDR3 end, and the missing part is taken from the germline J gene. Germline V gives CDR1 SGHTA, CDR2 FQGNSA. The CDR3 loop spans 15 amino acids. The V end lost 3 bases, the J end lost 5 bases, and 16 bases lay between the germline ends.

With respect to this clone: The sequence runs out 3 residues before the end of the CDR3; the remainder is reconstructed from the germline J gene. The chain combines TRBV5-4 with TRBJ2-3, with D maybe TRBD2 (5 bases). The length of the CDR3 is 16 residues. V lost 0 bases and J 2 bases, leaving 13 bases between the germline ends. CDR1 is SGHNT, CDR2 YYREEE, per germline (reference sequence). The CDR3 reads CASSLAASPITDTQYF. The sequenced CDR3 bases are TGTGCCAGCAGCTTGGCGGCTAGCCCCATCACAGATACG.

A word on this clone: The read terminates 3 residues ahead of where the CDR3 ends, so the germline J gene completes it. The rearrangement uses TRBV30 and TRBJ2-3; 7 nucleotides match TRBD2. The CDR3 has 13 amino acids. Looked up from germline, CDR1 is GTSNPN and CDR2 is SVGIG (reference sequence). The sequenced part of the CDR3 DNA is TGTGCCTGGAGTGTCCTAGCGGAAGAGACG. Amino acid sequence: CAWSVLAEET. The whole CDR3 is CAWSVLAEETQYF.

On this clone itself: The read halts 3 residues ahead of the CDR3 end, with the missing end drawn from the germline J gene. The rearrangement joins TRBV2 to TRBJ1-5, with D perhaps matching TRBD1 (5 bases). CDR3 size: 14 residues. Trimming left V 8 bases short and J 1 base short, with 12 bases between. Germline values: CDR1 SNHLY, CDR2 FYNNEI. The part of the CDR3 DNA that was read is TGTGCCAGCGGGCCAGGGCAGAGCAATCAGCCC. It yields the protein CASGPGQSNQP. In full, the CDR3 is CASGPGQSNQPQHF.

Comments on this clone: The read ends 3 residues before the CDR3 terminus; that terminus is restored from the germline J gene. The gene calls are TRBV5-1 and TRBJ1-2; 9 bases align to TRBD1. From germline, CDR1 is SGHRS and CDR2 YFSETQ. The junction had 4 bases not matched to a gene; V was cut back by 5 bases and J by 2 bases. This CDR3 has 14 residues. The covered CDR3 bases are TGCGCCAGCAGGCATGGACAGGGGAACTATGGC. It translates to CASRHGQGNYG. The full CDR3 protein reads CASRHGQGNYGYTF.

With respect to this clone: The read falls 3 residues short of the CDR3 end, and the missing part is taken from the germline J gene. This rearrangement joins TRBV7-9 to TRBJ1-1; D not resolved. The germline V gene encodes CDR1 SEHNR and CDR2 FQNEAQ (reference sequence). The CDR3 has 15 amino acids. CDR3 sequence reads: CASSADQVAVVRAFF. The CDR3 DNA, read in part, is TGTGCCAGCAGCGCGGACCAGGTAGCGGTCGTCCGC. The complete variable domain, with remaining parts taken from reference TRBV7-9 and TRBJ1-1, reads DTGVSQNPRHKITKRGQNVTFRCDPISEHNRLYWYRQTLGQGPEFLTYFQNEAQLEKSRLLSDRFSAERPKGSFSTLEIQRTEQGDSAMYLCASSADQVAVVRAFFGQGTRLTVV.

CDR3 protein: CAISDAGNYEQYF. The sequenced part of the CDR3 DNA is TGTGCCATCAGTGATGCGGGGAACTACGAG. The J gene is TRBJ2-7, the V gene TRBV10-3, with D maybe TRBD2 (6 bases). The sequence runs out 3 residues before the end of the CDR3; the remainder is reconstructed from the germline J gene. Trimming removed 3 bases at V and 3 bases at J, with 9 bases between. The CDR3 consists of 13 residues. Per the germline V gene, CDR1 is ENHRY and CDR2 is SYGVKD.